The sequence of this T cell receptor beta chain was determined in a study of blood T cell repertoires in COVID-19. About the study: COVID-19 samples from acute and convalescent phases originated in the United States, Italy and Spain. The analysed material was cDNA or gDNA that came from T cells, B-cell-depleted T cells, or PBMCs.

Produced via immunoSEQ multiplex PCR; TCRdb's table is partial and in-frame only. The sample carries around 300,000 clones, about nine tenths recorded once. V shed 6 bases, J shed 14 bases, and the junction held 10 bases outside the gene matches. The CDR3 runs 12 residues. CDR1 is PRHDT, CDR2 FYEKMQ, per germline (reference sequence). The sequenced sample was peripheral blood. The TCR originated in a woman younger than 45 with active or convalescent COVID-19. J is TRBJ2-3 and V is TRBV13, with 8 bases aligning to TRBD1. For the CDR3, the DNA is TGTGCCAGCAGAGGTTCCGGGACAGGTCCGTATTTT. Residues: CASRGSGTGPYF.